This T cell receptor (beta chain) was identified in a study of siplizumab effects on memory and regulatory T cells. Points from the study as a whole: Alloreactive sequences traceable to unstimulated CD4+ memory cells declined significantly under siplizumab. Memory cells seemed less diverse than naive T cells, which also seemed major contributors to the alloresponse.

Turning to this clone: The antigen remains undetermined.

V lost 0 bases and J lost 8; bases outside the gene matches: 9. CDR1 is SGDLS and CDR2 is YYNGEE in the germline V gene. This CDR3 has 16 residues. Assays examined 80,000 to 100,000 TCR templates per sample. Sequencing was performed with immunoSEQ multiplex PCR; in TCRdb, only in-frame clones are kept and a portion is missing. This repertoire shows some 46,000 clones, over 85% found once; its top ten account for 17%. The genes are TRBV9 and TRBJ1-4; 8 bases match TRBD1. The origin of this receptor is a human donor in good health. The sequenced material came from CD8+ T cells sorted from blood. The CDR3 DNA reads TGTGCCAGCAGCGTAGCTGGAGGACAGGGAGGGGAAAAACTGTTTTTT. The encoded protein is CASSVAGGQGGEKLFF.